A selection of T cell receptor beta chains follows, all from one sample in a study of technical replicates of blood from a few donors. Method: immunoSEQ multiplex PCR; TCRdb's copy keeps in-frame clones and lacks some. The sample holds some 62,000 clones, around 87% seen once. Sequenced sample: PBMCs. The receptors derive from a human donor in good health. Some clones in this sample may be carry-over from other donors' samples. Both conserved end residues are part of each CDR3. A D gene is named only where the DNA matches it firmly. Size is stated for part of the rows, as once, few or many counts, or as a class when the clone is expanded.

NA	TRBV7-8	NA	TRBJ1-3	TGTGCCAGCAGCCCCGGGGTGGGAGCCTCTGGAAACACCATATATTTT	CASSPGVGASGNTIYF
NA	TRBV4-3	NA	TRBJ2-5	TGCGCCAGCAGCCAAGATCTAGAGCGGGAGACCCAGTACTTC	CASSQDLERETQYF
TRBD2	TRBV18	NA	TRBJ2-7	TGTGCCAGCTCACAAGGGACTAGAGAGACCTACGAGCAGTACTTC	CASSQGTRETYEQYF
NA	TRBV15	NA	TRBJ2-1	TGTGCCACCAGCACACCTAGGGAGGCCTCCAATGAGCAGTTCTTC	CATSTPREASNEQFF
NA	TRBV2	NA	TRBJ2-7	TGTGCCAGCAGCTCGTTCCCCGAGCAGTACTTC	CASSSFPEQYF
NA	TRBV6-5	NA	TRBJ1-4	TGTGCCAGCAGAGGAGGTGCAACTAATGAAAAACTGTTTTTT	CASRGGATNEKLFF
NA	TRBV28	NA	TRBJ2-5	TGTGCCAGCATCAAGGGGGGGGCGCATGGCGAGACCCAGTACTTC	CASIKGGAHGETQYF
NA	TRBV5-4	once	TRBJ2-7	TGTGCCAGCAGCTTCGCAGGGACCTACGAGCAGTACTTC	CASSFAGTYEQYF
NA	TRBV27	NA	TRBJ1-1	TGTGCCAGGACTAAGGTAGGAGCTTTCTTT	CARTKVGAFF
NA	TRBV5-1	NA	TRBJ2-1	TGCGCCAGCAGCTCGACTACCTCGTCCTACAATGAGCAGTTCTTC	CASSSTTSSYNEQFF
NA	TRBV9	NA	TRBJ1-2	TGTGCCAGCAGCGGACGGGGGGGGACCAGAGATGGCTACACCTTC	CASSGRGGTRDGYTF
NA	TRBV15	NA	TRBJ1-1	TGTGCCACCAGCGGCCGACAGGTACTGAACACTGAAGCTTTCTTT	CATSGRQVLNTEAFF
TRBD2	TRBV29-1	NA	TRBJ2-1	TGCAGCGTTGAGGGACTAGCGGGATTCAGTATCTCGAATGAGCAGTTCTTC	CSVEGLAGFSISNEQFF
NA	TRBV7-9	medium-sized	TRBJ2-7	TGTGCCAGCAGCCCCCCGGGGGAGCCCTACGAGCAGTACTTC	CASSPPGEPYEQYF
TRBD1	TRBV5-5	NA	TRBJ1-6	TGTGCCAGCAGCTTGACAGGGGAATCACCCCTCCACTTT	CASSLTGESPLHF
TRBD1	TRBV7-9	NA	TRBJ1-5	TGTGCCAGCAGCCGAGCCGGGACAGAGAATAGCAATCAGCCCCAGCATTTT	CASSRAGTENSNQPQHF
TRBD2	TRBV20-1	NA	TRBJ2-1	TGCTCTAGCGGACCCAGCAATGAGCAGTTCTTC	CSSGPSNEQFF
NA	TRBV11-2	NA	TRBJ1-1	TGTGCCAGCAGCTTAGGTTCGGTGAACACTGAAGCTTTCTTT	CASSLGSVNTEAFF
TRBD2	TRBV7-9	NA	TRBJ2-7	TGTGCCAGCAGCTTAGGTGCGAGGGTAGCGGGATATAGCGAGCAGTACTTC	CASSLGARVAGYSEQYF
NA	TRBV4-1	NA	TRBJ2-7	TGCGCCAGCAGCCAAGAGGATGGAGCGGTAATCCTACGAAAGCAGTACTTC	CASSQEDGAVILRKQYF
TRBD1	TRBV27	NA	TRBJ2-2	TGTGCCAGCAGTTTATACAGGGGGCGAGAGCTGTTTTTT	CASSLYRGRELFF
TRBD2	TRBV7-9	NA	TRBJ2-1	TGTGCCAGCAGCCGGCCGGGTGGCGGGAGAAGGGTTGAGCAGTTCTTC	CASSRPGGGRRVEQFF
NA	TRBV25-1	NA	TRBJ2-6	TGTGCCAGCAGTGATTCAGGGGTCTCTGGGGCCAACGTCCTGACTTTC	CASSDSGVSGANVLTF
NA	TRBV6-1	NA	TRBJ1-6	TGTGCCAGCAGTGGAGCCTCGACCCCCTTAAGACTTTCACCCCTCCACTTT	CASSGASTPLRLSPLHF
TRBD2	TRBV27	NA	TRBJ2-7	TGTGCCAGCAGTCTACTAGGGACTAGCGGGAACTACGAGCAGTACTTC	CASSLLGTSGNYEQYF
TRBD1	TRBV6-5	NA	TRBJ1-2	TGTGCCAGCAGTCCGGGACAGAACTATGGCTACACCTTC	CASSPGQNYGYTF
TRBD2	TRBV15	NA	TRBJ2-5	TGTGCCACCAGCAGAGGGTTACTAGCGGGAACTCAAGAGACCCAGTACTTC	CATSRGLLAGTQETQYF
TRBD1	TRBV5-4	NA	TRBJ2-3	TGTGCCAGCAGCTACGGGACAGCAAGCACAGATACGCAGTATTTT	CASSYGTASTDTQYF
NA	TRBV2	NA	TRBJ2-7	TGTGCCAGCAGCGGGGTCGGCGGCGAGCAGTACTTC	CASSGVGGEQYF
NA	TRBV7-8	NA	TRBJ1-5	TGTGCCAGCAGCCTTTTCGGGGTAGTCAATCAGCCCCAGCATTTT	CASSLFGVVNQPQHF
NA	TRBV7-9	NA	TRBJ1-3	TGTGCCAGCAGCTTAACCCCGAAGGGGCCCTACTCTGGAAACACCATATATTTT	CASSLTPKGPYSGNTIYF
NA	TRBV4-2	NA	TRBJ2-3	TGTGCCAGCAGCCGCGGGGTGAGGGATGTGTCAGATACGCAGTATTTT	CASSRGVRDVSDTQYF
NA	TRBV7-9	NA	TRBJ1-5	TGTGCCAGCAGCCAGGGCCCAGGCAGGGACTTTAATCAGCCCCAGCATTTT	CASSQGPGRDFNQPQHF
NA	TRBV18	NA	TRBJ1-2	TGTGCCAGCTCATCGACCCTGGACAGAGCTAGTGGCTACACCTTC	CASSSTLDRASGYTF
TRBD1	TRBV6-5	NA	TRBJ1-2	TGTGCCAGCAGTTACTCGGCAGGGGGTCTTGGCTACACCTTC	CASSYSAGGLGYTF
TRBD2	TRBV11-2	NA	TRBJ2-3	TGTGCCAGCAGCTTTAGCGGGGGGTACACAGATACGCAGTATTTT	CASSFSGGYTDTQYF
NA	TRBV7-2	NA	TRBJ1-1	TGTGCCAGCAGCCGTCCAGGGCCCACTGAAGCTTTCTTT	CASSRPGPTEAFF
TRBD2	TRBV9	NA	TRBJ2-3	TGTGCCAGCAGCGTAGCTTTGCGGGGGGGCACAGATACGCAGTATTTT	CASSVALRGGTDTQYF
NA	TRBV28	NA	TRBJ2-7	TGTGCCAGCAGGAGAACAGGAATCTCCTACGAGCAGTACTTC	CASRRTGISYEQYF
NA	TRBV9	NA	TRBJ2-7	TGTGCCAGCAGCGTAGGACAGCTAAACTACGAGCAGTACTTC	CASSVGQLNYEQYF
NA	TRBV4-3	NA	TRBJ2-7	TGCGCCAGCTCTCGGACGGATGACGGGAGCGAGCAGTACTTC	CASSRTDDGSEQYF
NA	TRBV18	NA	TRBJ2-7	TGTGCCAGCTCACCGAGGGTGTCTTGGGAGCAGTACTTC	CASSPRVSWEQYF
TRBD1	TRBV2	NA	TRBJ1-2	TGTGCCAGCAGTTTCCAACCTCCGACAGGGGCTCACTATGGCTACACCTTC	CASSFQPPTGAHYGYTF
NA	TRBV5-5	NA	TRBJ2-1	TGTGCCAGCAGCTTGAGTACTGTCTCCTACAATGAGCAGTTCTTC	CASSLSTVSYNEQFF
NA	TRBV4-1	NA	TRBJ2-2	TGCGCCAGCAGCCCCCAAGGAACGGGGATTAACACCGGGGAGCTGTTTTTT	CASSPQGTGINTGELFF
NA	TRBV6-5	NA	TRBJ1-2	TGTGCCAGCAGTTACACATACCGCGGGGGGCGGAATGGCTACACCTTC	CASSYTYRGGRNGYTF
NA	TRBV4-1	NA	TRBJ1-6	TGCGCCAGCAGCCATCAGGGATTGGGTAATTCACCCCTCCACTTT	CASSHQGLGNSPLHF
TRBD2	TRBV2	NA	TRBJ2-3	TGTGCCAGCTTAGCGGGAGGGCCCTCAGATACGCAGTATTTT	CASLAGGPSDTQYF
NA	TRBV4-1	NA	TRBJ2-3	TGCGCCAGCACCGGGGACATCGGGACAGATACGCAGTATTTT	CASTGDIGTDTQYF
TRBD2	TRBV5-5	NA	TRBJ2-3	TGTGCCAGCCAGAACAGCGGGAGAGCAGATACGCAGTATTTT	CASQNSGRADTQYF
TRBD2	TRBV6-4	NA	TRBJ2-7	TGTGCCAACATACTAGCGGGAGGTTCCTACGAGCAGTACTTC	CANILAGGSYEQYF
TRBD2	TRBV29-1	NA	TRBJ2-3	TGCAGCGTTCAGGCGGGGGGTACAGATACGCAGTATTTT	CSVQAGGTDTQYF
TRBD2	TRBV7-2	NA	TRBJ2-5	TGTGCCAGCAGCTCTTCTAGCGGGGGGGCCGGGAGGGAGACCCAGTACTTC	CASSSSSGGAGRETQYF
NA	TRBV7-8	NA	TRBJ1-5	TGTGCCAGCAGCATAGGGGGGAGGAATGGCAATCAGCCCCAGCATTTT	CASSIGGRNGNQPQHF
TRBD1	TRBV4-3	NA	TRBJ1-3	TGCGCCAGCAGCCAAGTCGTGACAGGGGGCATAGGCTCTGGAAACACCATATATTTT	CASSQVVTGGIGSGNTIYF
NA	TRBV30	few	TRBJ1-5	TGTGCCTGGAGTGTACAAGGGGATCAGCCCCAGCATTTT	CAWSVQGDQPQHF
NA	TRBV5-1	NA	TRBJ2-5	TGCGCCAGCAGCCCACAGGGTTTCGGAGAGACCCAGTACTTC	CASSPQGFGETQYF
TRBD1	TRBV6-6	few	TRBJ1-1	TGTGCCAGCAGGATCGCGACAGGGGGCCACACTGAAGCTTTCTTT	CASRIATGGHTEAFF
TRBD2	TRBV6-6	NA	TRBJ2-5	TGTGCCAGCAGTTACGCTAGCGGGACCCTCGAAGAGACCCAGTACTTC	CASSYASGTLEETQYF
NA	TRBV11-2	NA	TRBJ2-6	TGTGCCAGCAGCACATACTCTGGGGCCAACGTCCTGACTTTC	CASSTYSGANVLTF